Below, 20 T cell receptor beta chains from the same sample are listed, as sequenced in a study of blood T cell repertoires in COVID-19. TCRdb's table, derived via immunoSEQ multiplex PCR, lists solely in-frame clones and lacks some. The sample holds about 180,000 clones, about 81% seen once. The source material was peripheral blood. The source of these receptors is a woman aged 80 or older with COVID-19, enrolled during active disease.

The V call is TRBV5-1, the J call TRBJ1-2; tentatively, D is TRBD1 (6 bases). V was pared by 0 bases and J by 5 bases, with 11 bases between. This CDR3 spans 14 amino acids. Per the germline V gene, CDR1 is SGHRS and CDR2 is YFSETQ. CDR3 region: CASSLGGTLYGYTF. The CDR3 DNA reads as TGCGCCAGCAGCTTGGGAGGGACACTTTATGGCTACACCTTC.

The genes are TRBV2 and TRBJ2-5, with 8 nucleotides matching TRBD2. CDR1 is SNHLY, CDR2 FYNNEI, per germline. The CDR3 length is 17 residues. With V trimmed by 8 bases and J by 1 base, 15 bases remained unmatched. The CDR3 sequence is CASQGSSGTRPQETQYF. The CDR3 DNA sequence: TGTGCCAGCCAGGGCTCATCCGGGACTAGGCCCCAAGAGACCCAGTACTTC.

The chain couples TRBV3-1 (or the pseudogene TRBV3-2) to TRBJ2-1; 12 nucleotides agree with TRBD2. Germline V gene data show CDR1 as LGHDT and CDR2 as YNNKEL (reference sequence). J lost 2 bases, V lost 6 bases, and 2 bases had no gene match. The CDR3 is made up of 15 amino acids. For the CDR3, the DNA is TGTGCCAGCAGACTAGCGGGGGGAGCCTACAATGAGCAGTTCTTC. Translated: CASRLAGGAYNEQFF.

V gene TRBV27 combines with J gene TRBJ2-1; weak D call: TRBD2 (5 bases). Germline assignment: CDR1 MNHEY and CDR2 SMNVEV (reference sequence). This CDR3 is built from 16 residues. V dropped 8 bases and J dropped 0 bases, with 17 bases sitting between them. The CDR3 region has the DNA TGTGCCAGCTCCTTAACGGGGTGGAGCTCCTACAATGAGCAGTTCTTC. Translation: CASSLTGWSSYNEQFF.

This clone was detected only once. The chain carries TRBV5-1 and TRBJ2-7; 8 nucleotides align to TRBD1. Unmatched junction bases numbered 4, after V lost 5 bases and J lost 3 bases. The CDR3 has 13 amino acids. CDR1 is SGHRS and CDR2 is YFSETQ in the germline V gene. DNA for the CDR3: TGCGCCAGCAGAGGACAGGGTCGCTACGAGCAGTACTTC. Protein product: CASRGQGRYEQYF.

The rearrangement uses TRBV5-1 and TRBJ2-2; a possible D gene is TRBD2 (5 bases). V lost 0 bases, J lost 3 bases, and 9 bases lay in between. The CDR3 contains 15 residues. Germline CDR1 reads SGHRS; CDR2 reads YFSETQ. The CDR3 protein is CASSLGTGDTGELFF. Written as DNA, the CDR3 is TGCGCCAGCAGCTTGGGGACCGGGGACACCGGGGAGCTGTTTTTT.

The chain employs TRBV29-1 and TRBJ1-2; 9 bases are shared with TRBD1. From germline, CDR1 is SQVTM and CDR2 ANQGSEA. The J segment lost 4 bases and the V segment lost 4 bases, leaving 4 bases of the junction unmatched. CDR3 length equals 13 residues. The CDR3 DNA reads TGCAGCGTTGCCCTGACAGGGGGCTATGGCTACACCTTC. It specifies CSVALTGGYGYTF.

V usage is TRBV7-9 and J usage is TRBJ2-5; D possibly corresponds to TRBD1 (6 bases). This CDR3 region has 14 residues. Germline values: CDR1 SEHNR, CDR2 FQNEAQ (reference sequence). The V end lost 1 base, the J end lost 5 bases, and 11 bases lay between the germline ends. The CDR3: CASSLGGTRETQYF. The CDR3 DNA follows: TGTGCCAGCAGCTTAGGGGGGACAAGGGAGACCCAGTACTTC.

This rearrangement joins TRBV29-1 to TRBJ1-4, with 9 bases identical to TRBD1. The CDR3 covers 13 residues. Trimming took 6 bases from V and 6 from J; bases not matched to a gene: 5. Per the germline V gene, CDR1 is SQVTM and CDR2 is ANQGSEA. CDR3 amino acids: CSVFRTGDEKLFF. CDR3 nucleotides: TGCAGCGTCTTCAGGACAGGGGATGAAAAACTGTTTTTT.

The chain employs TRBV5-1 and TRBJ2-1, with D tentatively TRBD2 (6 bases). Per the germline V gene, CDR1 is SGHRS and CDR2 is YFSETQ. This CDR3 region has 17 residues. V lost 4 bases and J 10 bases, leaving 27 bases between the germline ends. CDR3: CASSTALANIGANEQFF. In DNA, the CDR3 is TGCGCCAGCAGCACCGCCCTAGCGAATATAGGAGCGAACGAGCAGTTCTTC.

This sequence joins TRBV9 and TRBJ1-5; D is ambiguous. V dropped 8 bases and J dropped 7 bases, with 10 bases sitting between them. There are 11 residues in the CDR3. Germline V lookup: CDR1 SGDLS, CDR2 YYNGEE. DNA of the CDR3: TGTGCCAGAGCCGGTCGGCAGCCCCAGCATTTT. Encoded protein: CARAGRQPQHF.

The chain recombines TRBV2 with TRBJ2-2; D unresolved. The ends were cut back, 10 bases at V and 0 bases at J, with 9 bases in the middle. CDR1 SNHLY and CDR2 FYNNEI come from the germline V gene. CDR3 length: 13 residues. CDR3 nucleotide sequence: TGTGCCATCGGGTACGCGAACACCGGGGAGCTGTTTTTT. This codes for CAIGYANTGELFF.

The rearrangement joins TRBV28 to TRBJ2-7; no clear D gene. This CDR3 region has 13 residues. Trimming stripped 2 bases from V and 3 bases from J, with 8 bases between. Germline V gene lookup returns CDR1 MDHEN and CDR2 SYDVKM. This CDR3 reads CASSLVSDYEQYF. DNA of the CDR3: TGTGCCAGCAGTTTAGTATCAGACTACGAGCAGTACTTC.

This rearrangement joins TRBV19 to TRBJ1-2, with D uncertain. Per germline, CDR1 LNHDA and CDR2 SQIVND (reference sequence). CDR3 size: 14 residues. V was pared by 3 bases and J by 0 bases, with 8 bases between. The CDR3: CASSIGRANYGYTF. CDR3 DNA: TGTGCCAGTAGTATCGGGAGGGCTAACTATGGCTACACCTTC. The variable domain in full, with the rest retrieved from reference TRBV19 and TRBJ1-2, is DGGITQSPKYLFRKEGQNVTLSCEQNLNHDAMYWYRQDPGQGLRLIYYSQIVNDFQKGDIAEGYSVSREKKESFPLTVTSAQKNPTAFYLCASSIGRANYGYTFGSGTRLTVV.

The genes are TRBV19 and TRBJ1-1; D is possibly TRBD1 (6 bases). CDR3 length equals 14 residues. Trimming cost V 2 bases and J 1 base, with 8 bases left between them. Germline V gene lookup returns CDR1 LNHDA and CDR2 SQIVND (reference sequence). CDR3 protein: CASSIQGWNTEAFF. As DNA, the CDR3 is TGTGCCAGTAGTATACAGGGGTGGAACACTGAAGCTTTCTTT. Filled out from reference TRBV19 and TRBJ1-1, the complete variable domain reads DGGITQSPKYLFRKEGQNVTLSCEQNLNHDAMYWYRQDPGQGLRLIYYSQIVNDFQKGDIAEGYSVSREKKESFPLTVTSAQKNPTAFYLCASSIQGWNTEAFFGQGTRLTVV.

CDR3 sequence reads: CASSLGGVLAQETQYF. The DNA of the CDR3 is TGCGCCAGCAGCTTGGGGGGGGTTCTAGCCCAAGAGACCCAGTACTTC. The J gene is TRBJ2-5, the V gene TRBV5-1; maybe TRBD2 (6 bases). Between the trimmed V and J ends, which lost 0 bases and 1 base, there was a span of 13 bases. The germline gives CDR1 SGHRS, CDR2 YFSETQ. The CDR3 is made up of 16 amino acids. The variable domain in full, completed from reference TRBV5-1 and TRBJ2-5, reads KAGVTQTPRYLIKTRGQQVTLSCSPISGHRSVSWYQQTPGQGLQFLFEYFSETQRNKGNFPGRFSGRQFSNSRSEMNVSTLELGDSALYLCASSLGGVLAQETQYFGPGTRLLVL.

The chain carries TRBV5-1 and TRBJ2-7, with D possibly matching TRBD2 (5 bases). In germline, CDR1 is SGHRS, CDR2 YFSETQ. Trimming cost V 0 bases and J 2 bases, with 9 bases left between them. The CDR3 length is 14 residues. Here the CDR3 reads CASSLATSPYEQYF. In DNA, the CDR3 is TGCGCCAGCAGCTTGGCCACTAGTCCCTACGAGCAGTACTTC.

V is TRBV3-1 (or the pseudogene TRBV3-2) and J is TRBJ2-3; TRBD2 matches at 8 bases. The germline gives CDR1 LGHDT, CDR2 YNNKEL (reference sequence). Germline trimming cut 4 bases from V and 5 bases from J; bases unmatched to any gene: 8. The CDR3 sequence is 15 residues long. CDR3 sequence reads: CASSPGYGGGDTQYF. The CDR3 region has the DNA TGTGCCAGCAGCCCGGGTTACGGGGGGGGAGATACGCAGTATTTT.

This clone turned up a few times. J is TRBJ2-2 and V is TRBV5-5; the match to TRBD1 covers 8 bases. There are 14 residues in the CDR3. Germline-derived CDR1 and CDR2 are SGHKS and YYEKEE (reference sequence). After removal of 3 bases from V and 4 bases from J, the junction contained 2 bases not matched to a gene. The CDR3 region has the DNA TGTGCCAGCAGCTACGGACAGGGCACCGGGGAGCTGTTTTTT. Translated, it gives CASSYGQGTGELFF.

The chain uses TRBV11-3 and TRBJ2-7; 7 positions agree with TRBD1. Germline V CDR1 and CDR2: SGHNT, YENEEA. With 5 bases clipped from V and 5 bases from J, the junction kept 12 bases outside the gene matches. The CDR3 is 15 amino acids. In DNA, the CDR3 is TGTGCCAGCAGCCCCCGACAGGGCGGGTTGGACGAGCAGTACTTC. Translation: CASSPRQGGLDEQYF.